A selection of T cell receptor beta chains follows, all from one sample in a study of CD8+ T cells in alopecia areata. Sequencing was performed with immunoSEQ multiplex PCR; in TCRdb, only in-frame clones are kept and a portion is missing. Seen here are 15,000 to 17,000 clones, more than 50% observed once, and the top ten hold about 12%. The material sequenced was skin. The receptor set was obtained from a human donor with alopecia areata. CDR3s include the opening cysteine and the closing phenylalanine or tryptophan. Size is stated for part of the rows, as once, few or many counts, or as a class when the clone is expanded.

v_gene	abundance	len	j_gene	CDR3aa
TRBV13	few	18	TRBJ2-1	CASSPGLAGGPSYNEQFF
TRBV7-2	-	17	TRBJ2-5	CASSFRPGQGVGETQYF
TRBV6-8	few	12	TRBJ2-3	CASSLRGDTQYF
TRBV7-8	-	15	TRBJ2-1	CASSLNLAEYNEQFF
TRBV6-1	-	15	TRBJ2-7	CASSEIRTLPYEQYF
TRBV15	-	13	TRBJ1-1	CATSIRQNTEAFF
TRBV4-1	-	16	TRBJ2-1	CASSQGLDRIHNEQFF
TRBV20-1	few	11	TRBJ2-7	CSGQSGAEQYF
TRBV5-4	few	16	TRBJ2-5	CASSRGLAGQQETQYF
TRBV5-4	-	16	TRBJ2-7	CASSSVGTGSSYEQYF
TRBV2	-	13	TRBJ1-5	CASRDRARQPQHF
TRBV7-9	medium-sized	13	TRBJ2-7	CASSPGQSYEQYF
TRBV4-1	few	18	TRBJ1-2	CASSQDNSSRAWNYGYTF
TRBV5-1	few	14	TRBJ2-7	CASSFRGLRGEQYF
TRBV6-5	-	12	TRBJ1-2	CASSYVEYGYTF
TRBV5-1	large	15	TRBJ2-3	CASSLVLAGGDTQYF
TRBV6-5	-	14	TRBJ2-7	CASSYRTGAGEQYF
TRBV5-6	-	14	TRBJ2-7	CASSLPGQSYEQYF
TRBV7-9	-	17	TRBJ2-7	CASSPRGLAGVGYEQYF
TRBV13	-	12	TRBJ2-2	CASSLDQRELFF
TRBV4-1	-	11	TRBJ1-2	CASSQAGGYTF
TRBV15	few	16	TRBJ1-1	CATSRDRAVMNTEAFF
TRBV10-3	-	14	TRBJ1-2	CAITEDRERGGYTF
TRBV6-5	-	14	TRBJ2-2	CASRWAGAGGELFF
TRBV19	-	15	TRBJ1-1	CASSIGQFVGTEAFF
TRBV27	few	13	TRBJ2-7	CASSLGQAHEQYF
TRBV21-1	-	18	TRBJ1-3	CASRGTGPLDLSGNTIYF
TRBV28	few	12	TRBJ2-3	CASSSGPDTQYF
TRBV19	-	17	TRBJ2-1	CASSIEYGQSSYNEQFF
TRBV30	-	15	TRBJ2-1	CAWSPGWGGRNEQFF
TRBV27	-	14	TRBJ2-5	CASSLSHRAETQYF
TRBV5-6	-	15	TRBJ2-1	CASSLLAGGPSEQFF
TRBV11-1	few	15	TRBJ2-1	CASSPRSAHYNEQFF
TRBV19	-	16	TRBJ1-5	CASSNPRDSYNQPQHF
TRBV10-3	-	16	TRBJ1-1	CAISEPRVFGNTEAFF
TRBV19	few	16	TRBJ1-1	CASILKGSGLNTEAFF
TRBV19	-	13	TRBJ1-1	CASSMWQNSEAFF
TRBV27	few	12	TRBJ2-5	CATAGDRETQYF